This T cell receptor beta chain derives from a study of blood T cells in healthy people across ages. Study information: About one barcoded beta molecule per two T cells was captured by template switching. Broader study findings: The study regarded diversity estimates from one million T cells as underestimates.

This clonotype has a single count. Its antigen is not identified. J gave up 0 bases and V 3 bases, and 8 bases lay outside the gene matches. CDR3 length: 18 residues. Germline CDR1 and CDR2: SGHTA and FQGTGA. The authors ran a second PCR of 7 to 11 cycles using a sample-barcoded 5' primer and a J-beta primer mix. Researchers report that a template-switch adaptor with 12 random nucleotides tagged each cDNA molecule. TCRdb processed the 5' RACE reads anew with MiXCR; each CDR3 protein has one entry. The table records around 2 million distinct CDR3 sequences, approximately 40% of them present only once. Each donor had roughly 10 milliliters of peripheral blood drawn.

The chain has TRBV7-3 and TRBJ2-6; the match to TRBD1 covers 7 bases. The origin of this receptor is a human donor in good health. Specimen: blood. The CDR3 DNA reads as TGTGCCAGCAGCTTGGTAATGAACAGGGGCTCTGGGGCCAACGTCCTGACTTTC. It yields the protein CASSLVMNRGSGANVLTF.